Following are 3 T cell receptor beta chains from one sample sequenced in a study of blood T cell repertoires in COVID-19. Profiling relied on immunoSEQ multiplex PCR, and the TCRdb table lists in-frame clones only, not all of them. The sample lists about 330,000 clones, 70% to 90% occurring once. Material for sequencing was PBMCs or T cells enriched from blood (not recorded which). These receptors originate from a woman in her twenties or thirties who had recovered from COVID-19.

The V and J genes are TRBV6-6 and TRBJ1-3, with TRBD1 identical over 7 bases. This CDR3 is built from 13 residues. CDR1 is MNHNY, CDR2 SVGAGI, per germline (reference sequence). With 5 bases clipped from V and 10 bases from J, the junction kept 8 bases outside the gene matches. The CDR3 region has the DNA TGTGCCAGCAGTGCCAATCAGGGGGATACCATATATTTT. Protein sequence: CASSANQGDTIYF.

This chain joins TRBV7-2 and TRBJ1-6, with D perhaps matching TRBD1 (5 bases). CDR1 is SGHTA and CDR2 is FQGNSA in the germline V gene. Trimming took off 4 bases at V and 9 bases at J, with 10 bases between the two ends. CDR3 length: 13 amino acids. This chain's CDR3 is CASSSLGGSPLHF. The DNA of the CDR3 is TGTGCCAGCAGCTCCCTCGGGGGTTCACCCCTCCACTTT.

V gene TRBV30 combines with J gene TRBJ1-1, with D unclear. This CDR3 is 13 amino acids long. Trimming removed 5 bases from V and 0 bases from J, with 10 bases in between. From germline, CDR1 is GTSNPN and CDR2 SVGIG (reference sequence). The CDR3 region is CAWLPPLNTEAFF. Here the CDR3 DNA reads TGTGCCTGGCTCCCCCCCTTGAACACTGAAGCTTTCTTT.